The 9 T cell receptor beta chains given below trace back to one sample, sequenced in a study of T cell clones after liver transplantation. TCRdb's table, derived via immunoSEQ multiplex PCR, lists solely in-frame clones and lacks some. The sample holds roughly 80,000 clones, approximately 87% seen once. Sequenced material: CD4+ T cells from blood, taken at the 22-month timepoint. Receptor source: a human patient who received a liver transplant. Some T cells may be graft donor cells.

This clone was seen once. V and J are TRBV27 and TRBJ2-7; D not certain. The CDR3 spans 12 residues. V was pared by 3 bases and J by 3 bases, with 6 bases between. Germline-derived CDR1 and CDR2 are MNHEY and SMNVEV (reference sequence). In nucleotides, the CDR3 is TGTGCCAGCAGTTTCCGAGGCTACGAGCAGTACTTC. The encoded protein is CASSFRGYEQYF.

This clone has only one observation. This sequence joins TRBV10-1 and TRBJ2-5; 10 nucleotides agree with TRBD1. Germline V lookup: CDR1 WNHNN, CDR2 SYGVQD (reference sequence). The CDR3 totals 13 residues. Germline trimming cut 11 bases from V and 5 bases from J; bases unmatched to any gene: 8. The CDR3 nucleotides read TGCGCCGGGAAGGGGGACAGGGGCGAGACCCAGTACTTC. Its translation is CAGKGDRGETQYF.

Regarding this clone: Within the sample, other DNA sequences also encode this same CDR3. This rearrangement joins TRBV7-2 to TRBJ1-5, with 11 bases that match TRBD1. Per germline, CDR1 SGHTA and CDR2 FQGNSA. The CDR3 length is 16 residues. The V and J ends lost 2 bases and 3 bases, in that order; junction bases with no gene match: 3. The CDR3 loop reads CASSLLGQGANQPQHF. The CDR3 nucleotides are TGTGCCAGCAGCTTACTAGGACAGGGGGCCAATCAGCCCCAGCATTTT.

CDR3 protein: CASSLSGGGYEQYF. The CDR3 DNA reads as TGCGCCAGCAGCTTAAGTGGAGGGGGCTACGAGCAGTACTTC. This chain connects TRBV5-1 to TRBJ2-7; tentatively, D is TRBD1 or TRBD2 (6 bases each). CDR3 length: 14 residues. CDR1 and CDR2 from the germline V gene are SGHRS and YFSETQ. Between the trimmed V and J ends, which lost 2 bases and 3 bases, there was a span of 12 bases.

V and J are TRBV7-9 and TRBJ2-3; 7 bases are shared with TRBD1. Per the germline V gene, CDR1 is SEHNR and CDR2 is FQNEAQ (reference sequence). With V trimmed by 11 bases and J by 6 bases, 17 bases remained unmatched. This CDR3 is 15 amino acids long. DNA for the CDR3: TGTGCCGGCGGGTCCTTCATAACAGGGGTTGATACGCAGTATTTT. Translation gives CAGGSFITGVDTQYF.

The gene calls are TRBV1 and TRBJ1-6. TRBV1 is tagged as a pseudogene. CDR3 length: 18 residues. The CDR3 spells CTSSQAGEGQGYNSPLHF. The CDR3, as DNA: TGCACCAGCAGCCAAGCCGGGGAAGGGCAGGGCTATAATTCACCCCTCCACTTT.

The rearrangement joins TRBV5-1 to TRBJ1-6; TRBD1 aligns across 9 bases. Per germline, CDR1 SGHRS and CDR2 YFSETQ. V trimming: 1 base; J trimming: 6 bases; junction bases outside the gene matches: 5. The CDR3 is made up of 16 amino acids. CDR3 protein: CASSLTSGQGNSPLHF. In nucleotides, the CDR3 is TGCGCCAGCAGCTTGACCTCGGGACAGGGTAATTCACCCCTCCACTTT.

This chain links TRBV2 with TRBJ2-7; 7 nucleotides match TRBD1. CDR3 size: 14 residues. The trim removed 7 bases at V and 0 bases at J, leaving 6 bases unmatched. CDR1 is SNHLY, CDR2 FYNNEI, per germline. Here the CDR3 reads CASNPGQSSYEQYF. The CDR3 DNA follows: TGTGCCAGCAATCCGGGACAGAGCTCCTACGAGCAGTACTTC.

The J gene is TRBJ2-1, the V gene TRBV10-1; 12 bases fit TRBD2. The germline V gene encodes CDR1 WNHNN and CDR2 SYGVQD (reference sequence). The CDR3 is 15 residues long. The ends lost 5 bases at V and 6 bases at J; junction bases unmatched: 5. CDR3 bases: TGCGCCAGCAGTAAAACTAGCGGGAGGTTCAATGAGCAGTTCTTC. Protein sequence: CASSKTSGRFNEQFF.